This T cell receptor (beta chain) was sequenced during a study of blood T cell repertoires in COVID-19 (dated by TCRdb to 2018 to 2021). A note on the overall study: Samples from collaborators originated in the United States, Italy and Spain and spanned both the acute and convalescent phases of COVID-19. The prospective study material was composed of cDNA or gDNA derived from T cells, B-cell-depleted T cells, or PBMCs. Subjects who had been exposed to COVID-19, were actively infected with it, or had recovered from it provided the deeply sampled blood TCRbeta repertoires that made up the dataset. The repertoires were released in a freely available public database meant as a resource for research on the immune response to SARS-CoV-2. The samples were drawn from two sources: the first 160 participants of the ongoing ImmuneRACE study, and fewer than 1,500 subjects contributed by 6 global collaborators. Sample metadata almost always included a de-identified subject ID, COVID-19 status, age in years and sex. Where available, HLA class I and class II types were obtained from metadata supplied by the sample provider rather than from assay-based typing. Broad study findings and their caveats: Clinical and demographic metadata were provided uncurated, with the amount varying by source and participant.

TCRbeta CDR3 regions were amplified from genomic DNA by means of the immunoSEQ Assay, a bias-controlled multiplex PCR. Turning to the authors' computational methods: The number of nucleated cells in each sample was estimated from the amplification of reference gene primers within the assay. To quantify the absolute abundance of each unique TCRbeta CDR3 rearrangement, sequence reads were collapsed and filtered. For each sample, productive Simpson clonality was calculated as the square root of Simpson's diversity index over productive rearrangements. TCRdb limited this immuneACCESS table to in-frame rearrangements with V and J called. A share of clones is missing; checked studies link under half to unresolved V genes, and the rest is unexplained. V and J calls and clone size come straight from that table; D and trimming were deduced from the DNA. In this sample the table shows over 200,000 clones, more than 85% of which occur a single time. The ten largest clones take up over 1.5% of the sample.

About this clone itself: Its antigen is currently not known. One base away there is no much larger clone; base qualities are not given.

V and J are truncated by 3 bases and 0 bases respectively, leaving an intervening sequence of 5 bases. Sequences MNHEY (CDR1) and SMNVEV (CDR2) are obtained from the germline V gene (reference sequence). The CDR3 starts with the cysteine, ends with the phenylalanine, and has 14 residues. Of the read, only the CDR3 DNA is kept; its 42 bases are in frame from base 1. Each collaborating institution followed its own protocols to collect whole blood in K2EDTA tubes. For TCRbeta analysis, collaborator samples were shipped as frozen whole blood, as isolated PBMCs, or as DNA extracted from either sample type.

The sample was peripheral blood. This TCR was recovered from a man aged 40-49 years with active or convalescent COVID-19. The rearranged chain carries TRBV27 and TRBJ1-4; the D segment cannot be called with confidence. DNA sequence: TGTGCCAGCAGTTTGGGAGCAACTAATGAAAAACTGTTTTTT. This translates into CASSLGATNEKLFF.